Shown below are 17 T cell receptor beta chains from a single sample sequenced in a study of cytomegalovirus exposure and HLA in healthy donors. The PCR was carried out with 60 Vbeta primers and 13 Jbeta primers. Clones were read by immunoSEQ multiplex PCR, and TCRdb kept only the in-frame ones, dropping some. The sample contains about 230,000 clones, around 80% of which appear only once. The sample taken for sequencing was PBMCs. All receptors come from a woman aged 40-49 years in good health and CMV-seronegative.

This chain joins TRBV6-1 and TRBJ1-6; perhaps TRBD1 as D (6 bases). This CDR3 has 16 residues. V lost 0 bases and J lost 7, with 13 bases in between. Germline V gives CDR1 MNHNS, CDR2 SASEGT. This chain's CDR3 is CASSEAGGDTNSPLHF. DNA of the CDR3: TGTGCCAGCAGTGAAGCCGGGGGGGACACCAATTCACCCCTCCACTTT.

The CDR3 region has the DNA TGTGCCAGCACCCCCTGGGCGGGCTCGAACGAGCAGTACTTC. It codes for CASTPWAGSNEQYF. The V and J genes are TRBV27 and TRBJ2-7, with D possibly being TRBD2 (5 bases). The length of the CDR3 is 14 residues. Looked up from germline, CDR1 is MNHEY and CDR2 is SMNVEV (reference sequence). The V end was cut by 7 bases, the J end by 5 bases, with 18 bases between.

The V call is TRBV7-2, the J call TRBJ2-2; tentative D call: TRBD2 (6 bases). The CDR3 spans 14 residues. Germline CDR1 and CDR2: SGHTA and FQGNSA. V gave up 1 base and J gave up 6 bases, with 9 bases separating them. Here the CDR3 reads CASSLDSGPGELFF. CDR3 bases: TGTGCCAGCAGCTTAGATAGCGGTCCCGGGGAGCTGTTTTTT.

Written as DNA, the CDR3 is TGTGCCAGCGCTCCACAGGGAGTCAATTCACCCCTCCACTTT. Protein product: CASAPQGVNSPLHF. The chain links TRBV2 to TRBJ1-6; D possibly corresponds to TRBD1 (6 bases). Germline V lookup: CDR1 SNHLY, CDR2 FYNNEI. This CDR3 has 14 amino acids. V was clipped by 8 bases and J by 7 bases, with 15 bases between them.

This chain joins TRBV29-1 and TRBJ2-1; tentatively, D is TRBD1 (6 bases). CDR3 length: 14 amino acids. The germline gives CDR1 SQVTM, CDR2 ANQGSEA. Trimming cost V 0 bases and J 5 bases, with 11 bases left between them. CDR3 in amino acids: CSVEDLGAHNEQFF. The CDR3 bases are TGCAGCGTTGAAGATCTGGGGGCCCACAATGAGCAGTTCTTC.

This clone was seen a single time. The CDR3 DNA reads TGTGCCAGCAGCGAAGGTTCGGGGGGCAATACGCAGTATTTT. Amino acids: CASSEGSGGNTQYF. The V call is TRBV9, the J call TRBJ2-3; D perhaps matches TRBD2 (7 bases). The CDR3 consists of 14 residues. The V and J ends lost 3 bases and 7 bases respectively, with 15 bases between them. From germline, CDR1 is SGDLS and CDR2 YYNGEE. Using reference TRBV9 and TRBJ2-3 for the parts outside the CDR3, the full variable domain is DSGVTQTPKHLITATGQRVTLRCSPRSGDLSVYWYQQSLDQGLQFLIQYYNGEERAKGNILERFSAQQFPDLHSELNLSSLELGDSALYFCASSEGSGGNTQYFGPGTRLTVL.

CDR3 protein: CASSTDANTGELFF. CDR3 DNA: TGTGCCAGTTCTACAGACGCGAACACCGGGGAGCTGTTTTTT. V is TRBV19 and J is TRBJ2-2; D call uncertain. Germline lookup yields CDR1 LNHDA and CDR2 SQIVND (reference sequence). V was clipped by 8 bases and J by 0 bases, with 10 bases between them. The CDR3 sequence is 14 residues long.

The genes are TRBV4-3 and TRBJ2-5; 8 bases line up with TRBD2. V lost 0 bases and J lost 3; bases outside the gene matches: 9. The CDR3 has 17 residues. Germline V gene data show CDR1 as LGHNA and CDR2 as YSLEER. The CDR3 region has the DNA TGCGCCAGCAGCCAAGATCGTTCCGGGGGGGGTAAAGAGACCCAGTACTTC. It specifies CASSQDRSGGGKETQYF.

CDR3 amino acids: CASTRDRYGYTF. CDR3 nucleotide sequence: TGTGCCAGCACGAGGGACAGATATGGCTACACCTTC. The chain carries TRBV28 and TRBJ1-2, with 7 bases aligning to TRBD1. V lost 7 bases to trimming and J lost 5 bases; unmatched junction nucleotides: 4. The CDR3 covers 12 residues. Looked up from germline, CDR1 is MDHEN and CDR2 is SYDVKM.

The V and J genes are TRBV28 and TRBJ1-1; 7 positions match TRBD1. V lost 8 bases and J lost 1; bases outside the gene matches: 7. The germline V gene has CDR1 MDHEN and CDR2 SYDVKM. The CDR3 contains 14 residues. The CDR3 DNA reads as TGTGCCAGCGTAGGATGGACAGGGAACACTGAAGCTTTCTTT. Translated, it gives CASVGWTGNTEAFF.

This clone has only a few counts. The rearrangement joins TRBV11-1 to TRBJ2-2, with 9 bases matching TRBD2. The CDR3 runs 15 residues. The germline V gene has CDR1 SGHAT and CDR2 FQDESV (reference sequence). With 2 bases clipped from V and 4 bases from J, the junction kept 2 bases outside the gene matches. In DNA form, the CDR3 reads TGTGCCAGCAGCTTAATAGCGGGGGCCACCGGGGAGCTGTTTTTT. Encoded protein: CASSLIAGATGELFF.

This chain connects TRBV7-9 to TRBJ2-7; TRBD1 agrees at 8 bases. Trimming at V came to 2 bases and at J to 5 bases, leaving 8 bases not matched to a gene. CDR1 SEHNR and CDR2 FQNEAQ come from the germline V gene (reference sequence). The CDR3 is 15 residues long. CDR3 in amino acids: CASSLTRQGLDEQYF. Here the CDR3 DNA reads TGTGCCAGCAGCTTAACTCGACAGGGGCTTGACGAGCAGTACTTC.

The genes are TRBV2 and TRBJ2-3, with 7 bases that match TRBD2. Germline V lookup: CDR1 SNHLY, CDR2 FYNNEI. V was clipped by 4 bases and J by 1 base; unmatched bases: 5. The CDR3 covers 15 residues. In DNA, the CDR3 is TGTGCCAGCAGTGTCCCCAGCGGGGGCACAGATACGCAGTATTTT. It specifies CASSVPSGGTDTQYF. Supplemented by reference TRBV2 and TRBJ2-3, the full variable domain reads EPEVTQTPSHQVTQMGQEVILRCVPISNHLYFYWYRQILGQKVEFLVSFYNNEISEKSEIFDDQFSVERPDGSNFTLKIRSTKLEDSAMYFCASSVPSGGTDTQYFGPGTRLTVL.

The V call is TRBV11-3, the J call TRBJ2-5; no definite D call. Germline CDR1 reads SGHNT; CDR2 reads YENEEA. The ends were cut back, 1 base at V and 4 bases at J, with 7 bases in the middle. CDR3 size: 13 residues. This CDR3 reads CASSLVHGETQYF. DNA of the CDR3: TGTGCCAGCAGCTTAGTCCACGGAGAGACCCAGTACTTC.

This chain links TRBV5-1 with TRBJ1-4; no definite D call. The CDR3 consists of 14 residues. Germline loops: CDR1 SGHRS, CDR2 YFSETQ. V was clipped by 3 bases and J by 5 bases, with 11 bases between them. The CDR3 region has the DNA TGCGCCAGCAGCTCCAGACCGGAGAATGAAAAACTGTTTTTT. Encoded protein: CASSSRPENEKLFF.

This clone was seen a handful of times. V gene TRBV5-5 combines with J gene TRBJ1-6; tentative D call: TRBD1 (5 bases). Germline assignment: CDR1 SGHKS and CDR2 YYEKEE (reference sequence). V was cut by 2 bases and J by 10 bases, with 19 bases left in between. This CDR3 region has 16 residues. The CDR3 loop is CASSLSVREVASPLHF. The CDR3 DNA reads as TGTGCCAGCAGCTTAAGCGTCAGGGAGGTTGCGTCACCCCTCCACTTT.

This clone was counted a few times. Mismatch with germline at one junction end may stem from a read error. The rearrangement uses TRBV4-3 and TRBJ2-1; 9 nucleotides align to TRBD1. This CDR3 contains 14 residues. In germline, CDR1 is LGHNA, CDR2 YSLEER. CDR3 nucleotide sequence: TGCGCCAGCGGCCAGACAGGGGGGGACAATGAGCAGTTCTTC. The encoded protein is CASGQTGGDNEQFF.